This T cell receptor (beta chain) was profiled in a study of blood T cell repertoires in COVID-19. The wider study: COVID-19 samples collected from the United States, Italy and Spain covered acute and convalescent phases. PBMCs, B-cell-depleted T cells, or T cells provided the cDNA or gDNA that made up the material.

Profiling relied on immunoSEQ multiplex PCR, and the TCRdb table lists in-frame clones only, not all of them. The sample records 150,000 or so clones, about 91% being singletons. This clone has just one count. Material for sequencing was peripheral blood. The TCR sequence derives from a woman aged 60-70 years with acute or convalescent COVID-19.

CDR3 DNA sequence: TGTGCCAGCAGTGTAGAGTTCGCGGGGGGCTCTCAGTTCTTC. It yields the protein CASSVEFAGGSQFF. This sequence joins TRBV2 and TRBJ2-1; TRBD2 agrees at 8 bases. Germline V CDR1 and CDR2: SNHLY, FYNNEI. Germline trimming cut 4 bases from V and 13 bases from J; bases unmatched to any gene: 12. This CDR3 region has 14 residues.